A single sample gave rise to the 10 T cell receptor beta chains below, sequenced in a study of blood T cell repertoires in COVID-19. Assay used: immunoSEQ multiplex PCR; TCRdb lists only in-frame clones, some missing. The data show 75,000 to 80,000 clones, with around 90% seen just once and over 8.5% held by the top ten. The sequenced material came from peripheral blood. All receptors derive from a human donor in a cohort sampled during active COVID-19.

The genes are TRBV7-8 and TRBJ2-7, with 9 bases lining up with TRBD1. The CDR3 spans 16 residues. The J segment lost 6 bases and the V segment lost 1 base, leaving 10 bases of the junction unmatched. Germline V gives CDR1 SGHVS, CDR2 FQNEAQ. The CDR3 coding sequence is TGTGCCAGCAGCTTAGGGTGGGAGGACAGGGGCATCGAGCAGTACTTC. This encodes CASSLGWEDRGIEQYF.

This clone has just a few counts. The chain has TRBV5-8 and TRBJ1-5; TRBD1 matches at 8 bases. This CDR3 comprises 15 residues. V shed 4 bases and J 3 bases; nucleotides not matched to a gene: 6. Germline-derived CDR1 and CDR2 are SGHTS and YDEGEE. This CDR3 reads CASSRTGGNNQPQHF. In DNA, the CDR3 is TGTGCCAGCAGCCGAACAGGGGGTAACAATCAGCCCCAGCATTTT.

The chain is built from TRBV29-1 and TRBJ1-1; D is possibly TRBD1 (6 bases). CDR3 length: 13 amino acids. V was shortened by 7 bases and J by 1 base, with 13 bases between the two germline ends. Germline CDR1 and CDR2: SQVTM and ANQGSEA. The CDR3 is CSAQTGWNTEAFF. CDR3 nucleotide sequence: TGCAGCGCCCAAACAGGGTGGAACACTGAAGCTTTCTTT.

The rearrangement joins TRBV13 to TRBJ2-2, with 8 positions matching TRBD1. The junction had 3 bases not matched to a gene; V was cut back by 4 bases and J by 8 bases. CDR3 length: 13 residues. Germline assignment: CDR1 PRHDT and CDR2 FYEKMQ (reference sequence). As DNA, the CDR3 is TGTGCCAGCAGCTCGGACAGGGTAGGGGAGCTGTTTTTT. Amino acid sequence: CASSSDRVGELFF.

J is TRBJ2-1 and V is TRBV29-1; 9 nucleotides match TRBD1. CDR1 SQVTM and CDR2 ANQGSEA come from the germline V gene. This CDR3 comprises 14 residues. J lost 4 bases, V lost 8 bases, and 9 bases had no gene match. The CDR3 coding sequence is TGCAGCAGCTTGCCGGGACAGGGTTACAATGAGCAGTTCTTC. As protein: CSSLPGQGYNEQFF.

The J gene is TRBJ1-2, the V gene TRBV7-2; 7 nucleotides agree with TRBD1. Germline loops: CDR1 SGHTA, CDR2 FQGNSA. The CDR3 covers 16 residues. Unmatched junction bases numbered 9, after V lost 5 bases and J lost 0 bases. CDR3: CASSIYRDSANYGYTF. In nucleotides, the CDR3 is TGTGCCAGCAGCATATACCGGGACAGCGCTAACTATGGCTACACCTTC.

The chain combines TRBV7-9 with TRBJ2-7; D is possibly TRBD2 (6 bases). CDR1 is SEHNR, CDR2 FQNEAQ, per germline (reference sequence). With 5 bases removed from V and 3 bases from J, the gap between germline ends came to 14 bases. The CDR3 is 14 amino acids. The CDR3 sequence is CASSPSAGYYEQYF. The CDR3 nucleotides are TGTGCCAGCAGCCCTAGCGCGGGTTACTACGAGCAGTACTTC.

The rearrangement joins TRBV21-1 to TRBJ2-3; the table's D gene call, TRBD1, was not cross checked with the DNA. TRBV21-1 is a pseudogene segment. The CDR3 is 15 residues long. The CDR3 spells CASIPDPPNIDTQYF. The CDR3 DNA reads TGTGCCAGCATCCCAGATCCCCCCAACATAGATACGCAGTATTTT.

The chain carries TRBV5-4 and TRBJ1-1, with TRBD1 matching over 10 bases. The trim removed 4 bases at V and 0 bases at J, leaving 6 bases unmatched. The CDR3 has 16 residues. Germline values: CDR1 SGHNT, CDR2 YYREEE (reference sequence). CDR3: CASSPRQGAMNTEAFF. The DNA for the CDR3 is TGTGCCAGCAGCCCGAGACAGGGGGCAATGAACACTGAAGCTTTCTTT.

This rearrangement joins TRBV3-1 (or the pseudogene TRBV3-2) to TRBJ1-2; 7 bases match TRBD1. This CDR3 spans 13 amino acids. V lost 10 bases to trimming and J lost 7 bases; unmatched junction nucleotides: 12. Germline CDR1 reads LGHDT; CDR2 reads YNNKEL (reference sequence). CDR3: CATSAEGAPGYTF. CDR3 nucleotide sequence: TGTGCCACCTCAGCCGAGGGGGCGCCTGGCTACACCTTC.